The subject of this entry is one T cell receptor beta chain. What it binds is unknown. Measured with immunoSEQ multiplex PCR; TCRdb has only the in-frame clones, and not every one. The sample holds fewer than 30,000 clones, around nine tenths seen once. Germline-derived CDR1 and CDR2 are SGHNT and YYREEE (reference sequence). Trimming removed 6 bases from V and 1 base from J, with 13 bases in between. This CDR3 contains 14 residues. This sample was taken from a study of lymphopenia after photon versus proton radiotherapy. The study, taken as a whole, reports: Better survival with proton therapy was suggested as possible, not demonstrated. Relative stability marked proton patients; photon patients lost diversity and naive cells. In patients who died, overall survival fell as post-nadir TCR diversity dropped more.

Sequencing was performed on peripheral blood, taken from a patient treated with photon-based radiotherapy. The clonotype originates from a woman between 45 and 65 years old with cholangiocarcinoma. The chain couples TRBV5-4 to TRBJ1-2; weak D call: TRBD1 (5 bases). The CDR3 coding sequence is TGTGCCAGCACCCTTCACCAGGGTAACTATGGCTACACCTTC. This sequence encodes CASTLHQGNYGYTF.